This T cell receptor beta chain was profiled in a study of blood T cells in healthy people across ages. Study observations and caveats: Whereas aged donors had fewer naive CD4+ cells, long-lived donors had more of them and higher diversity. The percentage of naive T cells correlated strongly with TCR beta diversity.

Trimming left V 5 bases short and J 3 bases short, with 11 bases between. The CDR3 extends over 15 amino acids. This clonotype was seen a handful of times. Its antigen is still unknown. PCR was performed a second time for about 7 to 11 cycles using a sample-barcoded 5' primer and a J-beta primer mix. Each TCR beta cDNA got a 12-nucleotide random molecular identifier. TCRdb independently ran MiXCR on the 5' RACE reads; one entry per CDR3 protein. This table has some 1.6 million distinct CDR3 sequences, about 35% appearing once. This chain uses TRBV12-3 or TRBV12-4 with TRBJ1-6, with D perhaps matching TRBD1 (5 bases). The TCR sequence derives from a woman aged 30 to 39 in good health. Sequencing was performed on blood. The CDR3 sequence is CASSVDGGYNSPLHF. The DNA of the CDR3 is TGTGCCAGCAGTGTTGACGGGGGCTATAATTCACCCCTCCACTTT.